This is a list of T cell receptor beta chains from one sample in a study of cytomegalovirus exposure and HLA in healthy donors. The assay was immunoSEQ multiplex PCR, and TCRdb's table has in-frame clones only and misses some. The sample includes 90,000 to 100,000 clones, roughly 80% of them seen just once. What was sequenced was PBMCs. These receptors all stem from a female donor in good health and CMV-seronegative. Each CDR3 is given with its conserved first and last residue. A D gene is named only where the DNA matches it firmly. Only part of the rows carry a size: once, few, many, or a class if the clone is expanded.

length,D,J,V,size,CDR3,DNA
14,NA,TRBJ2-7,TRBV6-5,NA,CASSYGGVLGEQYF,TGTGCCAGCAGTTACGGCGGGGTTCTAGGCGAGCAGTACTTC
11,NA,TRBJ1-3,TRBV10-3,NA,CAISEQRTIYF,TGTGCCATCAGTGAGCAGAGGACCATATATTTT
14,TRBD1,TRBJ1-4,TRBV5-6,NA,CASSSRGHNEKLFF,TGTGCCAGCAGCTCCAGGGGGCATAATGAAAAACTGTTTTTT
14,NA,TRBJ2-3,TRBV2,NA,CASTPPEVTDTQYF,TGTGCCAGCACCCCCCCCGAGGTCACAGATACGCAGTATTTT
16,TRBD2,TRBJ2-3,TRBV5-4,few,CASSLKGSGSPDTQYF,TGTGCCAGCAGCTTGAAGGGGAGCGGGAGCCCAGATACGCAGTATTTT
11,NA,TRBJ2-7,TRBV25-1,NA,CASSEGLEQYF,TGTGCCAGCAGTGAAGGGCTCGAGCAGTACTTC
17,TRBD2,TRBJ2-3,TRBV5-1,NA,CASSLARVAGGPDTQYF,TGCGCCAGCAGCTTGGCACGAGTAGCGGGGGGGCCAGATACGCAGTATTTT
15,NA,TRBJ2-5,TRBV6-5,NA,CASSGQLVSQETQYF,TGTGCCAGCAGTGGCCAGCTAGTGTCCCAAGAGACCCAGTACTTC
15,TRBD1,TRBJ2-1,TRBV7-3,NA,CASSAQTGVGNEQFF,TGTGCCAGCAGCGCGCAGACAGGGGTGGGCAATGAGCAGTTCTTC
16,TRBD2,TRBJ2-3,TRBV18,NA,CASSKVLAGITDTQYF,TGTGCCAGCTCGAAAGTACTAGCGGGGATCACAGATACGCAGTATTTT
16,TRBD2,TRBJ2-3,TRBV6-5,NA,CASSYGGGAGEDTQYF,TGTGCCAGCAGTTATGGGGGAGGGGCCGGGGAAGATACGCAGTATTTT
14,TRBD2,TRBJ2-3,TRBV14,NA,CASSQGLATDTQYF,TGTGCCAGCAGCCAAGGACTAGCGACAGATACGCAGTATTTT
14,TRBD1,TRBJ1-2,TRBV7-8,NA,CASSPQGAYDGYTF,TGTGCCAGCAGCCCACAGGGGGCCTATGATGGCTACACCTTC
15,TRBD1,TRBJ1-2,TRBV9,NA,CASSAQGAGNYGYTF,TGTGCCAGCAGCGCCCAGGGGGCTGGAAACTATGGCTACACCTTC
13,TRBD1,TRBJ2-3,TRBV5-6,NA,CASNELQGDTQYF,TGTGCCAGCAACGAACTACAGGGGGATACGCAGTATTTT
15,TRBD2,TRBJ2-7,TRBV11-2,few,CASSPPSGVLREQYF,TGTGCCAGCAGCCCCCCAAGCGGGGTGTTGCGCGAGCAGTACTTC
15,NA,TRBJ2-2,TRBV7-2,NA,CASSLGPGNTGELFF,TGTGCCAGCAGCTTAGGGCCAGGGAACACCGGGGAGCTGTTTTTT
15,TRBD1,TRBJ1-4,TRBV10-2,NA,CASSRDSLTNEKLFF,TGCGCCAGCAGTCGGGACAGCCTAACTAATGAAAAACTGTTTTTT
15,NA,TRBJ1-6,TRBV10-3,few,CAIRGGSAYNSPLHF,TGTGCCATCCGAGGGGGAAGCGCTTATAATTCACCCCTCCACTTT
16,NA,TRBJ2-4,TRBV27,NA,CASSPAVRGSKNIQYF,TGTGCCAGCAGTCCGGCAGTACGGGGATCTAAAAACATTCAGTACTTC
13,NA,TRBJ1-1,TRBV11-3,NA,CASSFGQNTEAFF,TGTGCCAGCAGCTTTGGACAGAACACTGAAGCTTTCTTT
13,NA,TRBJ1-1,TRBV2,NA,CASSEGVNTEAFF,TGTGCCAGCAGTGAAGGAGTGAACACTGAAGCTTTCTTT
12,NA,TRBJ2-7,TRBV5-1,NA,CASRDAGNEQYF,TGCGCCAGCAGAGACGCAGGGAACGAGCAGTACTTC
12,NA,TRBJ1-2,TRBV7-3,NA,CASSSGNYGYTF,TGTGCCAGCAGCTCCGGGAACTATGGCTACACCTTC
16,TRBD1,TRBJ1-2,TRBV5-5,NA,CASSSRTGSSIGGYTF,TGTGCCAGCAGCTCACGGACAGGGAGTTCAATAGGCGGCTACACCTTC
12,NA,TRBJ2-7,TRBV27,NA,CATGLAAYEQYF,TGTGCCACCGGGTTAGCCGCCTACGAGCAGTACTTC
14,NA,TRBJ2-1,TRBV14,NA,CASSPRQDGGEQFF,TGTGCCAGCAGCCCACGACAGGATGGGGGTGAGCAGTTCTTC
15,NA,TRBJ2-1,TRBV2,NA,CASKRRGSDNNEQFF,TGTGCCAGCAAACGTCGGGGGAGTGACAACAATGAGCAGTTCTTC
13,NA,TRBJ2-5,TRBV27,NA,CASSPLASETQYF,TGTGCCAGCAGTCCCCTAGCCTCGGAGACCCAGTACTTC
15,TRBD1,TRBJ2-7,TRBV5-1,NA,CASSLTGGSSYEQYF,TGCGCCAGCAGCTTGACAGGGGGGAGCTCCTACGAGCAGTACTTC
14,NA,TRBJ2-1,TRBV7-8,NA,CASSFQGRNNEQFF,TGTGCCAGCAGCTTTCAGGGTCGAAACAATGAGCAGTTCTTC
17,NA,TRBJ2-6,TRBV2,NA,CASTPQWRFSGANVLTF,TGTGCCAGCACCCCGCAGTGGCGGTTCTCTGGGGCCAACGTCCTGACTTTC
12,NA,TRBJ2-1,TRBV6-1,NA,CASSLVGLGQFF,TGTGCCAGCAGCCTGGTGGGGCTAGGTCAGTTCTTC
14,NA,TRBJ1-6,TRBV7-3,NA,CASSSRTGNSPLHF,TGTGCCAGCAGCTCACGGACGGGGAATTCACCCCTCCACTTT
16,TRBD1,TRBJ2-1,TRBV7-3,NA,CASSLVGTGSYNEQFF,TGTGCCAGCAGCTTAGTTGGGACAGGCTCCTACAATGAGCAGTTCTTC
13,TRBD1,TRBJ1-6,TRBV2,few,CASRGQEDSPLHF,TGTGCCAGCAGGGGACAGGAGGATTCACCCCTCCACTTT
16,TRBD2,TRBJ2-5,TRBV27,NA,CASSLAGGPGGETQYF,TGTGCCAGCAGTTTAGCGGGAGGGCCGGGTGGAGAGACCCAGTACTTC
12,TRBD2,TRBJ2-3,TRBV5-1,NA,CASSPGGDTQYF,TGCGCCAGCAGCCCGGGGGGGGATACGCAGTATTTT
16,TRBD1,TRBJ1-1,TRBV13,NA,CASSLGDRGLNTEAFF,TGTGCCAGCAGCTTAGGGGACAGGGGGCTTAACACTGAAGCTTTCTTT
17,TRBD1,TRBJ2-7,TRBV5-6,few,CASSLFWTGGGFYEQYF,TGTGCCAGCAGCTTGTTCTGGACAGGAGGAGGCTTTTACGAGCAGTACTTC
14,TRBD1,TRBJ1-1,TRBV2,NA,CASRGGQGVIEAFF,TGTGCCAGCAGAGGGGGACAGGGGGTTATTGAAGCTTTCTTT